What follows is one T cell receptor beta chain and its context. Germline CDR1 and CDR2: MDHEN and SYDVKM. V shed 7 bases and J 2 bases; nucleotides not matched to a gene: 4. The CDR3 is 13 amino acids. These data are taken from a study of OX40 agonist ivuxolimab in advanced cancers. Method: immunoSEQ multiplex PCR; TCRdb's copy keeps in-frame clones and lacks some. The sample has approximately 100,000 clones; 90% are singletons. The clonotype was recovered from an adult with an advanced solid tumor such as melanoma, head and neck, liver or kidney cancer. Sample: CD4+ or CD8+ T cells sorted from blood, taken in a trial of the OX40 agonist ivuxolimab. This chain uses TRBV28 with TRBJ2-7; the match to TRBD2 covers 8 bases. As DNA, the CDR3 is TGTGCCAGCACTAGCGGGCGGACCTACGAGCAGTACTTC. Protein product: CASTSGRTYEQYF.